These 11 T cell receptor beta chains share one sample of origin, sequenced in a study of regulatory T cells in long-lasting Graves disease. Time point indicated: newly diagnosed GD, antithyroid drugs for less than 3 months. The TCR library used RNA extracted from PBMCs. Arm-PCR with iRepertoire HTBI primers amplified the CDR3 regions for these TCR beta libraries. TCRdb reprocessed the multiplex PCR reads via MiXCR and lists one record per CDR3 protein. The sample contains hundreds of thousands of distinct CDR3 sequences, approximately 12% of which appear only once. A further study also used this sample, focusing on T cells in Graves' hyperthyroidism and ophthalmopathy.

Specimen: peripheral blood mononuclear cells (PBMCs), collected at new diagnosis, from a patient treated with antithyroid drugs. These receptors originate from a woman in her 30s with Graves disease.

This CDR3 reads CAISPGPLRETQYF. The CDR3, as DNA: TGTGCCATCAGCCCTGGACCTTTGAGGGAGACCCAGTACTTC. The rearrangement joins TRBV10-3 to TRBJ2-5; D remains ambiguous. CDR3 length equals 14 residues. The germline V and J ends were trimmed by 6 bases and 5 bases, with 16 bases remaining between them. Germline CDR1 ENHRY, CDR2 SYGVKD.

This clonotype was observed at least ten times. CDR3 sequence: CASSLVTNEQFF. CDR3 DNA sequence: TGTGCCAGCAGCTTAGTTACCAATGAGCAGTTCTTC. This chain links TRBV11-2 with TRBJ2-1; no definite D call. The V end was cut by 1 base, the J end by 6 bases, with 4 bases between. The CDR3 has 12 amino acids. The germline V gene encodes CDR1 SGHAT and CDR2 FQNNGV.

The chain is built from TRBV27 and TRBJ2-7, with 12 positions matching TRBD2. The CDR3 spans 16 residues. Germline V CDR1 and CDR2: MNHEY, SMNVEV (reference sequence). V lost 3 bases and J lost 3; bases outside the gene matches: 6. CDR3 protein: CASSFSRLAGDYEQYF. In nucleotides, the CDR3 is TGTGCCAGCAGTTTTTCACGACTAGCGGGGGACTACGAGCAGTACTTC.

This clonotype was picked up a small number of times. The gene calls are TRBV9 and TRBJ2-1; TRBD2 agrees at 11 bases. CDR1 and CDR2 from the germline V gene are SGDLS and YYNGEE. V dropped 0 bases and J dropped 5; count of bases not matched to a gene: 1. The CDR3 runs 15 residues. DNA for the CDR3: TGTGCCAGCAGCGTAGGGGGACTAGCGGACAATGAGCAGTTCTTC. It yields the protein CASSVGGLADNEQFF.

This clonotype has ten or more counts. The CDR3 DNA follows: TGCAGTGCTAGGGAGGACCCCGGTTCACCCCTCCACTTT. Translated, it gives CSAREDPGSPLHF. The J gene is TRBJ1-6, the V gene TRBV20-1; D is uncertain. Germline V gene data show CDR1 as DFQATT and CDR2 as SNEGSKA (reference sequence). This CDR3 contains 13 residues. V was trimmed by 3 bases and J by 9 bases, leaving 12 bases between them.

This clonotype was seen ten or more times. The rearrangement joins TRBV7-9 to TRBJ1-2; TRBD1 matches 7 bases. Germline assignment: CDR1 SEHNR and CDR2 FQNEAQ (reference sequence). The CDR3 runs to 12 residues. Unmatched junction bases numbered 5, after V lost 5 bases and J lost 8 bases. The CDR3 reads CASSIDRVGYTF. DNA of the CDR3: TGTGCCAGCAGCATTGACAGGGTCGGCTACACCTTC.

The J gene is TRBJ2-4, the V gene TRBV15; the match to TRBD2 covers 9 bases. The V and J ends lost 2 bases and 7 bases, in that order; junction bases with no gene match: 9. This CDR3 has 16 amino acids. Per the germline V gene, CDR1 is LNHNV and CDR2 is YYDKDF (reference sequence). The DNA for the CDR3 is TGTGCCACCAGCAGACCCCCGGGACTAGCAGGGAACATTCAGTACTTC. It codes for CATSRPPGLAGNIQYF.

This clonotype showed up just a few times. The rearrangement uses TRBV19 and TRBJ2-3; D perhaps matches TRBD2 (5 bases). Trimming left V 8 bases short and J 4 bases short, with 13 bases between. CDR1 is LNHDA and CDR2 is SQIVND in the germline V gene (reference sequence). This CDR3 is built from 13 residues. The CDR3 nucleotides are TGTGCCAGTCGCAACCGAGGGTCAGATACGCAGTATTTT. This codes for CASRNRGSDTQYF. The full variable domain, its missing parts supplied by reference TRBV19 and TRBJ2-3, is DGGITQSPKYLFRKEGQNVTLSCEQNLNHDAMYWYRQDPGQGLRLIYYSQIVNDFQKGDIAEGYSVSREKKESFPLTVTSAQKNPTAFYLCASRNRGSDTQYFGPGTRLTVL.

This clonotype was observed at least ten times. V is TRBV5-1 and J is TRBJ1-1; D is possibly TRBD1 (5 bases). CDR3 length equals 14 residues. Trimming pared 0 bases from V and 5 bases from J, leaving 11 bases between. CDR1 is SGHRS and CDR2 is YFSETQ in the germline V gene. The CDR3 DNA reads TGCGCCAGCAGCTTGGTGTCAGAGGGGACTGAAGCTTTCTTT. This gives the protein CASSLVSEGTEAFF. The full variable domain, completed using reference TRBV5-1 and TRBJ1-1, is KAGVTQTPRYLIKTRGQQVTLSCSPISGHRSVSWYQQTPGQGLQFLFEYFSETQRNKGNFPGRFSGRQFSNSRSEMNVSTLELGDSALYLCASSLVSEGTEAFFGQGTRLTVV.

Concerning this clonotype itself: A read error may be the cause here, since a much bigger clone is one base away. The rearrangement links TRBV3-1 to TRBJ2-4, with D possibly TRBD2 on 6 matching bases. The end of the DNA fits TRBJ2-1 better, so the J call may be wrong. The germline CDR1 and CDR2 sequences are LGHDT and YNNKEL (reference sequence). The CDR3 totals 15 residues. The CDR3 here is CASSAPGLGTYEQFF. CDR3 nucleotide sequence: TGTGCCAGCAGCGCTCCGGGACTGGGGACCTACGAGCAGTTCTTC.

The J gene is TRBJ1-1, the V gene TRBV6-1, with a weak D call TRBD1 (5 bases). Germline V gene data show CDR1 as MNHNS and CDR2 as SASEGT. CDR3 length: 13 residues. Trimming pared 7 bases from V and 4 bases from J, leaving 13 bases between. The CDR3 DNA reads TGTGCCAGCAACAGCAGGGAAGGCACTGAAGCTTTCTTT. Its protein is CASNSREGTEAFF.